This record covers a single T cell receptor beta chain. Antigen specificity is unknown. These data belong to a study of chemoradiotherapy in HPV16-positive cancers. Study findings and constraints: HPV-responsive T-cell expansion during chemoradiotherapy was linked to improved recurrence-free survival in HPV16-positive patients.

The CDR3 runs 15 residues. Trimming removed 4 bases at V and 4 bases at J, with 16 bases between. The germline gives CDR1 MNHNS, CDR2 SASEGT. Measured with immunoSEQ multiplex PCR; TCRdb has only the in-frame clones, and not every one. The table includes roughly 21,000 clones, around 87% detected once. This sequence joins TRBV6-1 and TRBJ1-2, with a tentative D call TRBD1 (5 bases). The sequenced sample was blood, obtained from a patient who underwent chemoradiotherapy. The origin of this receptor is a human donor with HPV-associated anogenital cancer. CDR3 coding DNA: TGTGCCAGCAGTGCGTACGACCAGGGCAGCTATGGCTACACCTTC. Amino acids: CASSAYDQGSYGYTF.